The text below deals with one TCR beta chain. Its antigen specificity is not known. Base qualities are not recorded, but no much larger clone differs from it by a single base. From the cysteine through the phenylalanine, the CDR3 covers 14 amino acids. CDR3 DNA only is kept here, 42 bases in frame from base 1. V was cut back by 1 base and J by 6 bases, leaving a gap of 10 bases between them. The germline V gene yields MNHNS for CDR1 and SASEGT for CDR2. The instrument given in TCRdb is Illumina HiSeq 1500. TCRdb cleaned the public reads at Q25 with fastp, built clones with MiXCR and kept in-frame beta chains. Each entry is one CDR3 protein sequence, shown with its most common DNA and genes. This sample holds approximately 910,000 distinct CDR3 sequences; 31% were observed only once. Clones ranked in the top ten supply about 14% of the sample. The treatment or condition label, read with the paper, signifies: in vitro stimulation with specific CMV peptide epitopes to enrich CMV-specific T cells.

The sample comes from a study of T cell repertoires in cytomegalovirus infection (dated by TCRdb to the late 2010s). Regarding the research as a whole: The peptide stimulations were aimed at well-studied HLA-B-restricted epitopes as well as recently identified HLA-C-restricted CMV epitopes, whose presentation resists viral immunomodulation. Because public TCR beta signatures pointed to carriage of CMV infection together with the matching HLA type, the HLA type of each donor mattered for the analysis. What the authors observed across the whole study: Cumulative frequency of public TCR beta family members discriminated carriers of CMV infection plus the relevant HLA type in this cohort and an independent 352-donor cohort. The ex vivo response was dominated by HLA-C-restricted CMV-specific TCR beta clonotypes, which also provided the single most frequent clonotype in two of eight donors.

The source material was cultured CD8+ T cells from PBMCs, sampled from culture after CMV antigen stimulation. The receptor comes from a human donor in good health (CMV status not recorded). Some clones in this sample may be carry-over from other donors' samples. The chain is assembled from TRBV6-1 and TRBJ1-5, with the D gene not confidently named. The nucleotides read TGTGCCAGCAGTGAAGTACAAGGTGGTCAGCCCCAGCATTTT. This yields the protein CASSEVQGGQPQHF.